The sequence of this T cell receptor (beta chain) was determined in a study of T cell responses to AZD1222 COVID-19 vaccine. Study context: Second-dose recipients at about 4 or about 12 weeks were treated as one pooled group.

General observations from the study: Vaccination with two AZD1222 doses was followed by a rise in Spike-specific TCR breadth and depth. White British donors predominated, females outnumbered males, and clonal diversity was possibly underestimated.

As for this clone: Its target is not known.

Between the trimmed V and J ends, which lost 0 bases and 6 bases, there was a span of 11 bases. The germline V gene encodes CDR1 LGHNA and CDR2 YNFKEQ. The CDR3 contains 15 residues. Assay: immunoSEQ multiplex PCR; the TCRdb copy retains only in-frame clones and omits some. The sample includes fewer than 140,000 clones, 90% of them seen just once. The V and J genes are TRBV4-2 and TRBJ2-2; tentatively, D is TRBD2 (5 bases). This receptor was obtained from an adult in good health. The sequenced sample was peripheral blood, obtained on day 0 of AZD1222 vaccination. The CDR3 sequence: CASSQEKGAPGELFF. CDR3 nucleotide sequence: TGTGCCAGCAGCCAAGAAAAGGGAGCCCCCGGGGAGCTGTTTTTT.